This T cell receptor (beta chain) was sequenced for a study of shared clonotypes between healthy human individuals. Overall study context: A few men and a couple of women, aged 18 to 49, were donors.

Recent acute infections and vaccinations were absent in the healthy HIV-negative adult donors. Study findings and constraints: Naive subsets, compared against memory subsets, generally had larger estimated richness values.

This clone was seen only a few times. Its antigen is still unknown. The method was immunoSEQ multiplex PCR; TCRdb's version includes in-frame clones alone and lacks a portion of them. The sample consists of hundreds of thousands of clones, around 72% of them appearing once. This clonotype was obtained from a woman younger than 45 in good health. What was sequenced was memory CD4+ T cells sorted from blood. The subset here: CD45RA-negative fraction.

The CDR3 region is CASSADRGGVQPQHF. The CDR3 DNA reads TGCGCCAGCAGCGCGGACAGGGGTGGCGTTCAGCCCCAGCATTTT. The rearrangement links TRBV4-1 to TRBJ1-5; 9 nucleotides align to TRBD1. CDR3 length: 15 residues. Germline-derived CDR1 and CDR2 are MGHRA and YSYEKL. V was clipped by 5 bases and J by 6 bases; unmatched bases: 8.